Listed below are T cell receptor beta chains from one sample, sequenced in a study of blood T cell repertoires in COVID-19. The method was immunoSEQ multiplex PCR; TCRdb's version includes in-frame clones alone and lacks a portion of them. The sample consists of about 210,000 clones, 88% of them appearing once. Material: peripheral blood. These receptor sequences come from a middle-aged man with acute or convalescent COVID-19. CDR3s include the opening cysteine and the closing phenylalanine or tryptophan. A D gene is named only where the DNA matches it firmly. Clone size appears in some rows only: once, few, many, or a class for an expanded clone.

TRBJ2-7,TRBV28,NA,NA,CASRTGLPGEQYF,TGTGCCAGCAGGACGGGACTCCCCGGCGAGCAGTACTTC
TRBJ2-1,TRBV7-9,NA,NA,CASSHRSSYNEQFF,TGTGCCAGCAGCCACAGAAGCTCCTACAATGAGCAGTTCTTC
TRBJ1-5,TRBV6-5,NA,NA,CASSYSERGNQPQHF,TGTGCCAGCAGTTACTCAGAGCGGGGCAATCAGCCCCAGCATTTT
TRBJ2-7,TRBV24-1,NA,NA,CATHGRSYEQYF,TGTGCCACCCACGGGAGAAGCTACGAGCAGTACTTC
TRBJ2-7,TRBV5-5,NA,NA,CASSLAFGSSYEQYF,TGTGCCAGCAGCTTGGCCTTCGGGAGCTCCTACGAGCAGTACTTC
TRBJ2-7,TRBV2,NA,NA,CASGGRAHATYEQYF,TGTGCCAGCGGGGGCAGGGCGCACGCTACCTACGAGCAGTACTTC
TRBJ1-2,TRBV14,NA,TRBD1,CASSQDRVDRVHGYTF,TGTGCCAGCAGCCAAGATCGGGTCGACAGGGTCCATGGCTACACCTTC
TRBJ1-1,TRBV19,once,NA,CASGGGGSTEAFF,TGTGCCAGCGGAGGTGGGGGGTCCACTGAAGCTTTCTTT
TRBJ2-7,TRBV14,NA,NA,CASSQGLGGSEQYF,TGTGCCAGCAGCCAAGGATTAGGGGGTAGCGAGCAGTACTTC
TRBJ2-1,TRBV10-1,once,TRBD2,CASTGTSGGNEQFF,TGCGCCAGCACCGGGACTAGCGGGGGGAATGAGCAGTTCTTC
TRBJ2-1,TRBV6-2/TRBV6-3,NA,TRBD2,CASSYEGLTSGGQFF,TGTGCCAGCAGTTATGAGGGACTAACCTCGGGGGGGCAGTTCTTC
TRBJ1-1,TRBV7-8,NA,NA,CASSLGTVKLNTEAFF,TGTGCCAGCAGCTTAGGGACAGTCAAGTTGAACACTGAAGCTTTCTTT
TRBJ1-4,TRBV7-9,once,NA,CASSFRGANEKLFF,TGTGCCAGCAGCTTCAGGGGAGCTAATGAAAAACTGTTTTTT
TRBJ1-5,TRBV7-2,NA,NA,CASSPLFSQPQHF,TGTGCCAGCAGCCCCCTCTTTTCTCAGCCCCAGCATTTT
TRBJ2-7,TRBV6-5,NA,NA,CASSYSGGGLEQYF,TGTGCCAGCAGTTACTCGGGGGGAGGCCTCGAGCAGTACTTC
TRBJ2-2,TRBV6-5,NA,TRBD2,CASSYSSGSPTGELFF,TGTGCCAGCAGTTACTCTAGCGGGAGTCCCACCGGGGAGCTGTTTTTT
TRBJ2-2,TRBV27,once,NA,CASSSAGSGELFF,TGTGCCAGCAGTTCCGCCGGGTCCGGGGAGCTGTTTTTT
TRBJ2-1,TRBV7-9,NA,TRBD1,CASTLVGQAGNEQFF,TGTGCCAGCACCCTGGTGGGACAGGCGGGAAATGAGCAGTTCTTC
TRBJ1-1,TRBV11-2,NA,NA,CASSFSGALGTEAFF,TGTGCCAGCAGCTTTTCAGGGGCCTTGGGTACTGAAGCTTTCTTT
TRBJ1-3,TRBV10-3,NA,NA,CAISEDGETIYF,TGTGCCATCAGTGAGGATGGAGAGACCATATATTTT
TRBJ1-2,TRBV27,NA,TRBD1,CASSLLGVGGDGYTF,TGTGCCAGCAGTTTATTAGGGGTAGGGGGCGATGGCTACACCTTC
TRBJ2-1,TRBV7-3,NA,NA,CASSLWDKYNEQFF,TGTGCCAGCAGCTTATGGGACAAATACAATGAGCAGTTCTTC
TRBJ2-2,TRBV15,NA,TRBD2,CATSRDAVGSGRWSTGELFF,TGTGCCACCAGCAGAGATGCCGTCGGTAGCGGGAGATGGAGCACCGGGGAGCTGTTTTTT
TRBJ1-1,TRBV18,NA,NA,CASSPSTGTTEAFF,TGTGCCAGCTCACCTAGCACAGGGACCACTGAAGCTTTCTTT
TRBJ2-7,TRBV18,few,TRBD1,CASSPPGTGGNEQYF,TGTGCCAGCTCACCACCCGGGACAGGGGGCAACGAGCAGTACTTC
TRBJ2-1,TRBV3-1/TRBV3-2,NA,NA,CASSPQGRVAWNEQFF,TGTGCCAGCAGCCCCCAGGGCAGGGTGGCATGGAATGAGCAGTTCTTC
TRBJ1-4,TRBV28,NA,NA,CASSLSGNNEKLFF,TGTGCCAGCAGTTTATCCGGGAATAATGAAAAACTGTTTTTT
TRBJ2-1,TRBV5-8,NA,NA,CASTRDIYNEQFF,TGTGCCAGCACAAGGGACATCTACAATGAGCAGTTCTTC
TRBJ2-2,TRBV12-3/TRBV12-4,NA,NA,CASTPRESGELFF,TGTGCCAGCACCCCTCGAGAATCCGGGGAGCTGTTTTTT
TRBJ2-3,TRBV19,NA,NA,CASSIDPMGPDTQYF,TGTGCCAGTAGTATAGATCCGATGGGCCCAGATACGCAGTATTTT
TRBJ2-5,TRBV15,NA,TRBD1,CATSRDFRGTGQETQYF,TGTGCCACCAGCAGAGATTTCAGGGGGACAGGCCAAGAGACCCAGTACTTC
TRBJ2-7,TRBV6-5,NA,TRBD1,CASMRDRGFEQYF,TGTGCCAGCATGCGTGACAGGGGGTTCGAGCAGTACTTC
TRBJ2-3,TRBV7-9,NA,TRBD2,CASTATSGNPDTQYF,TGTGCCAGCACGGCGACTAGCGGGAACCCAGATACGCAGTATTTT
TRBJ1-3,TRBV30,NA,TRBD1,CAWSSRTGFPGNTIYF,TGTGCCTGGAGTTCTCGGACAGGGTTCCCAGGAAACACCATATATTTT
TRBJ2-7,TRBV7-2,NA,NA,CASSPQLTWEQYF,TGTGCCAGCAGCCCTCAACTCACGTGGGAGCAGTACTTC
TRBJ2-1,TRBV27,NA,TRBD1,CASTPGQGAWYEQFF,TGTGCCAGCACCCCGGGACAGGGGGCTTGGTATGAGCAGTTCTTC
TRBJ1-1,TRBV12-3/TRBV12-4,NA,NA,CASKGDMNTEAFF,TGTGCCAGCAAGGGGGATATGAACACTGAAGCTTTCTTT
TRBJ1-3,TRBV5-1,NA,TRBD1,CASSLASGQPSGNTIYF,TGCGCCAGCAGCTTGGCCTCGGGACAGCCCTCTGGAAACACCATATATTTT
TRBJ2-7,TRBV7-9,NA,TRBD2,CASSLGPLSGWSYEQYF,TGTGCCAGCAGCTTAGGCCCCCTTAGCGGGTGGTCCTACGAGCAGTACTTC
TRBJ1-5,TRBV18,NA,TRBD1,CASSLATGKHQPQHF,TGTGCCAGCTCACTGGCGACAGGGAAGCATCAGCCCCAGCATTTT
TRBJ2-7,TRBV28,NA,TRBD2,CASSLTGGRSEQYF,TGTGCCAGCAGTCTCACGGGAGGTCGCTCCGAGCAGTACTTC
TRBJ2-7,TRBV21-1,NA,NA,CASSKRAGGYEQYF,TGTGCCAGCAGCAAAAGAGCGGGAGGCTACGAGCAGTACTTC
TRBJ1-4,TRBV4-2,NA,NA,CASSQDRATNEKLFF,TGTGCCAGCAGCCAAGACAGGGCAACTAATGAAAAACTGTTTTTT
TRBJ2-7,TRBV3-1/TRBV3-2,NA,TRBD2,CASSPLTSGMGEQYF,TGTGCCAGCAGCCCTCTTACTAGCGGGATGGGTGAGCAGTACTTC
TRBJ2-1,TRBV20-1,NA,NA,CSASYQQGYNEQFF,TGCAGTGCTAGTTACCAACAGGGATACAATGAGCAGTTCTTC
TRBJ2-1,TRBV29-1,once,TRBD2,CSVERNSGGPSSYNEQFF,TGCAGCGTTGAAAGGAATAGCGGGGGACCTAGCTCCTACAATGAGCAGTTCTTC
TRBJ1-6,TRBV10-2,NA,NA,CASSESEVKGRGSSPLHF,TGCGCCAGCAGTGAGTCTGAAGTAAAGGGCAGAGGGAGTTCACCCCTCCACTTT
TRBJ1-2,TRBV6-5,few,NA,CASSPRQEYYGYTF,TGTGCCAGCAGTCCTCGACAAGAATACTATGGCTACACCTTC
TRBJ2-2,TRBV27,NA,NA,CASTPQGKAGELFF,TGTGCCAGCACTCCCCAGGGTAAAGCCGGGGAGCTGTTTTTT
TRBJ2-3,TRBV18,NA,NA,CASSPGRLATDTQYF,TGTGCCAGCTCACCAGGGAGGCTTGCCACAGATACGCAGTATTTT
TRBJ2-3,TRBV5-1,NA,NA,CASSYGQSSFTDTQYF,TGCGCCAGCAGCTACGGACAGAGTTCATTCACAGATACGCAGTATTTT
TRBJ1-2,TRBV10-1,NA,NA,CASSESSNAHGYTF,TGCGCCAGCAGTGAGTCGAGCAATGCCCATGGCTACACCTTC
TRBJ2-3,TRBV2,NA,NA,CASRERGNTDTQYF,TGTGCCAGCAGGGAAAGGGGGAACACAGATACGCAGTATTTT